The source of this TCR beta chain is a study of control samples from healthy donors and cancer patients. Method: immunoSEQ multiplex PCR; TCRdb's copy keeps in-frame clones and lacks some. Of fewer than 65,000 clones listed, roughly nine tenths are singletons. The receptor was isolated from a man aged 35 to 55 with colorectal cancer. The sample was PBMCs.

The CDR3 reads CASSLPQGGEGGNQPQHF. CDR3 in DNA: TGTGCCAGCAGCTTACCCCAAGGAGGGGAAGGGGGCAATCAGCCCCAGCATTTT. The chain employs TRBV11-3 and TRBJ1-5; D possibly corresponds to TRBD1 (5 bases). The CDR3 contains 18 residues. Trimming shortened V by 2 bases and J by 2 bases, and 19 bases separated the two germline ends. Per the germline V gene, CDR1 is SGHNT and CDR2 is YENEEA.